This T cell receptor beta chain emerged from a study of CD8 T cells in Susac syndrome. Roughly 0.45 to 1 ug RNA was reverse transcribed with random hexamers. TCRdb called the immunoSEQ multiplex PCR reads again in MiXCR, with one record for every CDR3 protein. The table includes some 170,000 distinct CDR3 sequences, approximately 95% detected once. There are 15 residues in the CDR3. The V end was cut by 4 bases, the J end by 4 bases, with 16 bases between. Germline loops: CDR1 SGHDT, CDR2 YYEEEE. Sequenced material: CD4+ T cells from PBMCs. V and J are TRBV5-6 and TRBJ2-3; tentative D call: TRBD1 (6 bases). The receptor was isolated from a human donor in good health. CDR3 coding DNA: TGTGCCAGCAGCACGACGACAGGCTGGGCAGATACGCAGTATTTT. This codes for CASSTTTGWADTQYF.